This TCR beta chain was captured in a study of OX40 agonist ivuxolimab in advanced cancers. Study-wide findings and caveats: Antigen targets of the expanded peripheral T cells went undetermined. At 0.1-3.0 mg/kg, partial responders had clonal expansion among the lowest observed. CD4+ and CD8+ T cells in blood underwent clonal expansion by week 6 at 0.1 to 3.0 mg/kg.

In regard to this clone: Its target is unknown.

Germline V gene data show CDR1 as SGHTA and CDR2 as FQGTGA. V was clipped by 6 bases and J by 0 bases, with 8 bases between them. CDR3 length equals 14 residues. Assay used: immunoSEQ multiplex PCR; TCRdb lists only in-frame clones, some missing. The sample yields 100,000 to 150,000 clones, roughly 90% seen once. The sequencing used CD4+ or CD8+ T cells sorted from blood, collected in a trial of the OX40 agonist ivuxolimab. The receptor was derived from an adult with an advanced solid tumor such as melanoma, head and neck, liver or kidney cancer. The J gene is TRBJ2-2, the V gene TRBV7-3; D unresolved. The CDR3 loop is CASSGGPNTGELFF. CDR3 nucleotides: TGTGCCAGCAGTGGCGGCCCGAACACCGGGGAGCTGTTTTTT. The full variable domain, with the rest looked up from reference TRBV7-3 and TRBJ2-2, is GAGVSQTPSNKVTEKGKYVELRCDPISGHTALYWYRQSLGQGPEFLIYFQGTGAADDSGLPNDRFFAVRPEGSVSTLKIQRTERGDSAVYLCASSGGPNTGELFFGEGSRLTVL.